The text below deals with one TCR beta chain. This sample was taken from a study of blood T cell repertoires in COVID-19. From germline, CDR1 is DFQATT and CDR2 SNEGSKA (reference sequence). V was trimmed by 1 base and J by 11 bases, leaving 8 bases between them. The CDR3 length is 11 residues. TCRdb keeps only in-frame clones here, not all; method: immunoSEQ multiplex PCR. The sample includes about 220,000 clones, roughly nine tenths of them seen just once. Sequenced sample: PBMCs or T cells enriched from blood (not recorded which). This sequence joins TRBV20-1 and TRBJ2-2; perhaps TRBD2 as D (5 bases). The clonotype was recovered from a woman aged 18-30 years in a cohort exposed to, infected with or recovered from COVID-19 (not recorded which). CDR3 sequence reads: CSARGTSELFF. CDR3 bases: TGCAGTGCTAGAGGGACTTCTGAGCTGTTTTTT.